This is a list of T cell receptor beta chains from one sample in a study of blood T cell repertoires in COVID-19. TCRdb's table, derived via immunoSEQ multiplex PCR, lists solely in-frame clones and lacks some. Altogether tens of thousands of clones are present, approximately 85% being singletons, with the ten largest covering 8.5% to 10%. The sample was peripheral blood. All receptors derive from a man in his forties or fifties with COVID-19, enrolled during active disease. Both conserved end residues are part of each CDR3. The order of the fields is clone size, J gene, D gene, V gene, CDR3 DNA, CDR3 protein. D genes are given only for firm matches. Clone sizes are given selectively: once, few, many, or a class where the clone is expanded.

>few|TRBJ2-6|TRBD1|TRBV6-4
TGTGCCAGCAGTGCCGGGACAGGGGGCTCTGGGGCCAACGTCCTGACTTTC
CASSAGTGGSGANVLTF
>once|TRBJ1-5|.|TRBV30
TGTGCCTGGAGCCGGGTGGCCCTACCAAATCAGCCCCAGCATTTT
CAWSRVALPNQPQHF
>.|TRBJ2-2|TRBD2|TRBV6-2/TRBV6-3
TGTGCCAGCAGTAACCCGGGACTATCCTCCGGGGAGCTGTTTTTT
CASSNPGLSSGELFF
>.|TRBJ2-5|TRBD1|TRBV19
TGTGCCAGCGGGACAGGTATTTTGGAGACCCAGTACTTC
CASGTGILETQYF
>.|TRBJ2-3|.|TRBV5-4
TGTGCCAGCAGCTATACGGAACAGACGCAGTATTTT
CASSYTEQTQYF
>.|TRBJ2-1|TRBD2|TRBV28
TGTGCCAGCAGTTCGACTAGCGTTGATTACAATGAGCAGTTCTTC
CASSSTSVDYNEQFF
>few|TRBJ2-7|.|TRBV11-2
TGTGCCAGCAGCTTAGGGACGGGACTTTCCTACGAGCAGTACTTC
CASSLGTGLSYEQYF
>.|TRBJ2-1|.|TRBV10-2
TGCGCCAGCAGTAAGATGACAGGTATGGATGAGCAGTTCTTC
CASSKMTGMDEQFF
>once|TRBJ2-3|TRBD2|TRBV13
TGTGCCAGCAGCCTTCTAGCGGGAGTCAATCCAGATACGCAGTATTTT
CASSLLAGVNPDTQYF
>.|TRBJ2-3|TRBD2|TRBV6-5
TGTGCCAGCCGGGAGGGAGCGGGAGTGGATACGCAGTATTTT
CASREGAGVDTQYF
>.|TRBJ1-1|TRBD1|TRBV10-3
TGTGCCATCAGGGCCGGGACAGGGGTGGCCACTGAAGCTTTCTTT
CAIRAGTGVATEAFF
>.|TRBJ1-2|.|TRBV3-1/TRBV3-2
TGTGCCAGCAGCTTCCAGGGACTTGGCTACACCTTC
CASSFQGLGYTF
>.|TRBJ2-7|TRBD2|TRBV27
TGTGCCAGCGCTCGGAGGGAGGGGCGGTCCTACGAGCAGTACTTC
CASARREGRSYEQYF
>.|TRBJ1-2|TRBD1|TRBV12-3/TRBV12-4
TGTGCCAGCAGCCCGACAGGGAACTATGGCTACACCTTC
CASSPTGNYGYTF
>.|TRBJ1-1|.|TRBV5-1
TGCGCCAGCAGCTTGCGCGGGTCGGACACTGAAGCTTTCTTT
CASSLRGSDTEAFF
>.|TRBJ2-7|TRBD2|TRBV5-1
TGCGCCAGCAGCTTGGGACTAGCGGGAGCAAGGGAGCAGTACTTC
CASSLGLAGAREQYF
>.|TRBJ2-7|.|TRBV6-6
TGTGCCAGCAGGACAGATCCCCTCGAGCAGTACTTC
CASRTDPLEQYF
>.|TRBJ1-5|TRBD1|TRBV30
TGTGCCTGGAGCACTGGACAGGGTGAAAATCAGCCCCAGCATTTT
CAWSTGQGENQPQHF
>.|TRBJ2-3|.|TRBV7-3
TGTGCCAGCAGCTCTGACGGACTAACGCAGTATTTT
CASSSDGLTQYF
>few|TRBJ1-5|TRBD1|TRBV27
TGTGCCAGCAGTTCCGGACAGGGAAACAATCAGCCCCAGCATTTT
CASSSGQGNNQPQHF
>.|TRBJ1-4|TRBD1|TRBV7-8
TGTGCCAGCAGCCTCCGGGACAGGGGCGAAAAACTGTTTTTT
CASSLRDRGEKLFF
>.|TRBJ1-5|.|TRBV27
TGTGCCAGCAGGGGGGCGGGGGCAGGCAATCAGCCCCAGCATTTT
CASRGAGAGNQPQHF
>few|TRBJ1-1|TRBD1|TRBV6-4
TGTGCCAGCAGGCCCGAACAGGGGTTGGGTGAAGCTTTCTTT
CASRPEQGLGEAFF
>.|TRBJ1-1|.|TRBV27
TGTGCCAGCAGTTTATTCAGGACGGGAGTCCACACTGAAGCTTTCTTT
CASSLFRTGVHTEAFF
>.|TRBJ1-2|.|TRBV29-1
TGCAGCGTTGCAGGGCAGGGCGTAGACTATGGCTACACCTTC
CSVAGQGVDYGYTF
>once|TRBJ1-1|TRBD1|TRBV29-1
TGCAGCGTTGATAGGGACAGTGTCCCAGTCACTGAAGCTTTCTTT
CSVDRDSVPVTEAFF
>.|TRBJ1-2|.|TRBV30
TGTGCCTGGAGTGTACCTCCCGCCCCTACCACCTTC
CAWSVPPAPTTF
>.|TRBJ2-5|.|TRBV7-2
TGTGCCAGCAGCTTAGGACTGACGGAGACCCAGTACTTC
CASSLGLTETQYF